These T cell receptor beta chains were read from a single sample in a study of vaccination and CD4 T cells after COVID-19. One entry per CDR3 protein results from TCRdb running MiXCR on the PCR reads. This sample has approximately 11,000 distinct CDR3 sequences, with 40% to 45% found just once. Their specific antigens are unknown. Sequences were derived from CD4+ T cells from blood, cultured in vitro, sampled after SARS-CoV-2 vaccination. Receptors were obtained from a human donor who had recovered from COVID-19. Both conserved end residues are part of each CDR3. Not all rows give a size; the values are once, few, many and, for expanded clones, a class.

>-|14|TRBV7-2
CASSLAVSTDTQYF
>few|11|TRBV6-1
CASRSVGTQYF
>-|16|TRBV5-8
CASSPRAVLMNTEAFF
>few|15|TRBV7-2
CASSPSSAALNEQFF
>-|15|TRBV19
CASRSDSSGANVLTF
>few|15|TRBV15
CATSRDDKSTDTQYF
>once|13|TRBV7-2
CASSSSANAEAFF
>-|13|TRBV7-2
CASSLSLVQPQHF
>-|16|TRBV4-3
CASSQEAPFSGNTIYF
>-|15|TRBV6-2/TRBV6-3
CASSYYRDGAYEQYF